A selection of T cell receptor beta chains follows, all from one sample in a study of CD8+CD57+ T cells in acquired aplastic anemia. Using its own MiXCR run on the reads, TCRdb lists one record per CDR3 protein. Here the sample spans 450,000 to 550,000 distinct CDR3 sequences, around 32% being singletons. Input material: sorted CD4+, CD8+, or CD8+CD57+ T cells (not recorded which) from PBMCs. These TCRs come from a human donor with aplastic anemia. The CDR3 runs from the conserved cysteine through the conserved F or W. Clone size is given for some rows only: seen once, a few or many times, or a class if the clone is expanded.

abundance | v_gene | CDR3aa
few | TRBV18 | CASSPLPDQPYEQYF
few | TRBV5-1 | CASSAAGGSNQPQHF
NA | TRBV15 | CATSRVYPRLGDEQYF
few | TRBV5-4 | CASSLGQGSSGYTF
NA | TRBV20-1 | CSARFTYGTSGQETQYF
NA | TRBV25-1 | CASSGNRGDANYGYTF
NA | TRBV20-1 | CSASGAEVFTTTGELFF
few | TRBV4-2 | CASSQDSMTSGNTIYF
NA | TRBV30 | CAWGSVGQGVGGYTF
few | TRBV20-1 | CSAREGADTEAFF
NA | TRBV4-2 | CASSQGAEKGYGYTF
NA | TRBV9 | CASSATADQPQHF
many | TRBV7-2 | CASSLDTGEAFF
many | TRBV20-1 | CSALDRYGNTIYF
many | TRBV5-6 | CASKSGGAYSPLHF
few | TRBV25-1 | CASSFWRADYEQYF
few | TRBV6-5 | CASSPAGGSYEQYF
many | TRBV2 | CASSVRSASGNTIYF
many | TRBV20-1 | CSAPTGFNYGYTF
many | TRBV2 | CASSSSRNTEAFF
few | TRBV29-1 | CSVGYLNEKLFF